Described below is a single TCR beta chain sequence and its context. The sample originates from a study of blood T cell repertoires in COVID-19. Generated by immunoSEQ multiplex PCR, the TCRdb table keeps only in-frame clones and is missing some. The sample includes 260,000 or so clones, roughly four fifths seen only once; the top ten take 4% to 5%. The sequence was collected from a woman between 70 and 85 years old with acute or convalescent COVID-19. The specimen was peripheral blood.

Written as DNA, the CDR3 is TGTGCCAGTAGACTACAGGGCATGAACACTGAAGCTTTCTTT. It encodes CASRLQGMNTEAFF. The gene calls are TRBV19 and TRBJ1-1; D is possibly TRBD1 (6 bases). The CDR3 extends over 14 amino acids. V lost 6 bases and J lost 0, with 11 bases in between. The germline CDR1 and CDR2 sequences are LNHDA and SQIVND (reference sequence).